These 27 T cell receptor beta chains were all obtained from the same sample, sequenced in a study of breast tumors, draining lymph nodes, adjacent tissues. The lymph nodes were axillary draining lymph nodes from breast cancer patients. TCRdb re-called the multiplex PCR reads with MiXCR, one entry per CDR3 protein. The repertoire holds 85,000 to 120,000 distinct CDR3 sequences, around 30% seen once, with under 6% in the top ten. Sequencing used axillary lymph node tissue. The receptor source for this set is a female donor with breast cancer. Some clones in this sample may be carry-over from other donors' samples.

There are many counts of this clonotype. The chain carries TRBV10-3 and TRBJ2-2; 7 bases map to TRBD1. Unmatched junction bases numbered 12, after V lost 11 bases and J lost 6 bases. The CDR3 spans 14 residues. Germline V CDR1 and CDR2: ENHRY, SYGVKD. CDR3 sequence: CASTRDRESGELFF. The CDR3 bases are TGTGCCTCCACCAGGGACAGAGAGTCCGGGGAGCTGTTTTTT.

This clonotype was recorded a few times. The gene calls are TRBV14 and TRBJ1-1, with D possibly being TRBD1 (5 bases). The V gene's germline CDR1 is SGHDN and CDR2 FVKESK. With 4 bases removed from V and 8 bases from J, the gap between germline ends came to 11 bases. The CDR3 runs 12 residues. This CDR3 reads CASSPWTPEAFF. The CDR3 nucleotides are TGTGCCAGCAGCCCCTGGACACCCGAAGCTTTCTTT.

As concerns this clonotype: A much larger clone sits a single nucleotide away, making a read error possible. The rearrangement links TRBV28 to TRBJ2-1, with D uncertain. V was trimmed by 2 bases and J by 9 bases, leaving 20 bases between them. Germline loops: CDR1 MDHEN, CDR2 SYDVKM. The CDR3 length is 16 residues. The CDR3 spells CASSLHWLPSFSEQFF. CDR3 in DNA: TGTGCCAGCAGTTTACATTGGCTTCCATCCTTCAGTGAGCAGTTCTTC.

This clonotype showed up many times. V and J are TRBV2 and TRBJ2-1; 15 bases line up with TRBD2. Germline trimming cut 4 bases from V and 7 bases from J; bases unmatched to any gene: 5. CDR1 is SNHLY and CDR2 is FYNNEI in the germline V gene. The CDR3 totals 16 residues. CDR3 sequence: CASSGTSGGDRNEQFF. As DNA, the CDR3 is TGTGCCAGCAGTGGGACTAGCGGGGGGGATCGTAATGAGCAGTTCTTC.

This sequence joins TRBV15 and TRBJ1-1; 7 bases are a match to TRBD1. The V segment lost 3 bases and the J segment 8 bases; nucleotides outside the gene matches: 0. The V gene's germline CDR1 is LNHNV and CDR2 YYDKDF (reference sequence). CDR3 length: 11 amino acids. For the CDR3, the DNA is TGTGCCACCAGCAGGGGACAGGAAGCTTTCTTT. Translating it yields CATSRGQEAFF.

This clonotype was seen a few times. A much larger clone is a single base away; this may be a read error. The chain uses TRBV30 and TRBJ2-5, with D hard to call. Per the germline V gene, CDR1 is GTSNPN and CDR2 is SVGIG (reference sequence). This CDR3 has 13 amino acids. V was pared by 5 bases and J by 0 bases, with 10 bases between. The CDR3 bases are TGTGCCTGGGGCTTAAGGTACCAAGAGACCCAGTACTTC. Translated, it gives CAWGLRYQETQYF.

In this sample, this clonotype turned up many times. The chain couples TRBV29-1 to TRBJ1-1, with unresolved D. CDR3 length equals 14 residues. The V end was cut by 4 bases, the J end by 0 bases, with 12 bases between. Germline CDR1 reads SQVTM; CDR2 reads ANQGSEA. CDR3 sequence (DNA): TGCAGCGTTGTCGGCAGGACCATGAACACTGAAGCTTTCTTT. This encodes CSVVGRTMNTEAFF.

About this clonotype itself: This may come from a read error, since a much larger clone is one base off. This rearrangement joins TRBV20-1 to TRBJ2-1, with 8 nucleotides matching TRBD2. The germline V gene encodes CDR1 DFQATT and CDR2 SNEGSKA (reference sequence). The CDR3 is made up of 12 amino acids. This CDR3 reads CSAPQFGGATLF. The CDR3 DNA follows: TGCAGTGCCCCCCAATTCGGGGGGGCCACTCTCTTC.

This clonotype was counted at least ten times. The rearrangement links TRBV5-6 to TRBJ2-1; TRBD2 matches at 7 bases. This CDR3 spans 13 amino acids. Unmatched junction bases numbered 5, after V lost 1 base and J lost 10 bases. Germline values: CDR1 SGHDT, CDR2 YYEEEE. CDR3 nucleotides: TGTGCCAGCAGCTTGCTCGAAGCGGGAGAGCAGTTCTTC. Its translation: CASSLLEAGEQFF.

The table lists this clonotype with many counts. At one boundary the junction diverges from the germline segment, which might be a read error. The V gene is TRBV6-5, the J gene TRBJ1-5; 9 positions match TRBD1. Germline V gives CDR1 MNHEY, CDR2 SVGAGI. The CDR3 is made up of 16 amino acids. CDR3 protein: CASSHSGTGINQPQHF. The CDR3 DNA sequence: TGTGCCAGCAGTCACTCGGGGACAGGGATCAATCAGCCCCAGCATTTT.

This clonotype showed up many times. The chain carries TRBV18 and TRBJ2-7, with 7 bases fitting TRBD1. This CDR3 is built from 14 residues. Germline V gives CDR1 KGHSH, CDR2 LQKENI. The ends lost 1 base at V and 3 bases at J; junction bases unmatched: 3. For the CDR3, the DNA is TGTGCCAGCTCACCACAGGGACAGATCTACGAGCAGTACTTC. Its translation: CASSPQGQIYEQYF.

This clonotype occurred many times. This chain joins TRBV11-1 and TRBJ2-1; D ambiguous. The CDR3 extends over 15 amino acids. Trimming pared 2 bases from V and 3 bases from J, leaving 11 bases between. Germline V gives CDR1 SGHAT, CDR2 FQDESV (reference sequence). CDR3 DNA: TGTGCCAGCAGCTTACTGGGCGCCCTCTACAATGAGCAGTTCTTC. As protein: CASSLLGALYNEQFF.

This clonotype was detected ten times or more. The V gene is TRBV20-1, the J gene TRBJ1-5; unclear D gene. The CDR3 consists of 17 residues. V lost 1 base to trimming and J lost 1 base, with 17 bases between them. The V gene's germline CDR1 is DFQATT and CDR2 SNEGSKA (reference sequence). The CDR3 sequence is CSARGPVWGGSNQPQHF. The CDR3 DNA sequence: TGCAGTGCTAGAGGTCCCGTCTGGGGAGGGAGCAATCAGCCCCAGCATTTT.

The sample holds many counts of this clonotype. The chain combines TRBV20-1 with TRBJ2-5; maybe TRBD1 (6 bases). CDR3 length: 15 amino acids. V was clipped by 0 bases and J by 2 bases, with 13 bases between them. Germline lookup yields CDR1 DFQATT and CDR2 SNEGSKA (reference sequence). Here the CDR3 DNA reads TGCAGTGCTAGAGATTTTGGACAGCAACAAGAGACCCAGTACTTC. This translates into CSARDFGQQQETQYF.

In regard to this clonotype: It may be a read error: a sequence one base away is much more abundant. V gene TRBV5-5 combines with J gene TRBJ2-5; 10 bases fit TRBD2. This CDR3 has 15 residues. The germline V gene encodes CDR1 SGHKS and CDR2 YYEKEE (reference sequence). Here the CDR3 DNA reads TGTGCCAGCAGCTTCATAGCGGGGGGCTCAGAGGCCCAGTACTTC. It is translated as CASSFIAGGSEAQYF.

The chain is built from TRBV6-4 and TRBJ2-2; 14 bases align to TRBD2. From germline, CDR1 is MRHNA and CDR2 SNTAGT. V gave up 6 bases and J gave up 6 bases; unmatched junction bases: 9. The CDR3 is 17 amino acids. CDR3 residues: CASRPPTSGGGAGELFF. The CDR3, as DNA: TGTGCCAGCAGACCCCCGACTAGCGGGGGGGGCGCCGGGGAGCTGTTTTTT.

The rearrangement uses TRBV11-3 and TRBJ2-2, with 7 bases lining up with TRBD1. CDR3 length: 15 residues. The V segment lost 5 bases and the J segment 6 bases; nucleotides outside the gene matches: 9. CDR1 and CDR2 from the germline V gene are SGHNT and YENEEA. DNA for the CDR3: TGTGCCAGCAGCAAGACAGGGTCTGCCGCCGGGGAGCTGTTTTTT. Translation: CASSKTGSAAGELFF.

There are many counts of this clonotype. The chain couples TRBV19 to TRBJ2-5, with 8 positions matching TRBD1. V shed 5 bases and J 4 bases; nucleotides not matched to a gene: 9. Germline-derived CDR1 and CDR2 are LNHDA and SQIVND (reference sequence). The CDR3 spans 15 residues. The CDR3 loop reads CASSPTGQGRETQYF. The CDR3 nucleotides read TGTGCCAGTAGTCCCACCGGACAGGGACGAGAGACCCAGTACTTC.

This clonotype was observed many times. The gene calls are TRBV4-1 and TRBJ2-2; D is possibly TRBD2 (5 bases). V was pared by 4 bases and J by 5 bases, with 14 bases between. The CDR3 length is 15 residues. Germline loops: CDR1 MGHRA, CDR2 YSYEKL. CDR3 sequence (DNA): TGCGCCAGCAGCCCCCAGCGAGGGTTGACCGGGGAGCTGTTTTTT. Translating gives CASSPQRGLTGELFF.

This clonotype was found many times. This chain links TRBV5-8 with TRBJ2-5; no clear D gene. Trimming cost V 6 bases and J 3 bases, with 6 bases left between them. Germline CDR1 and CDR2: SGHTS and YDEGEE. The CDR3 covers 11 residues. CDR3 nucleotides: TGTGCCAGCAACCCAAAAGAGACCCAGTACTTC. Translation gives CASNPKETQYF.

This clonotype was observed at least ten times. The chain carries TRBV7-3 and TRBJ2-5, with D possibly called TRBD1 or TRBD2 (5 bases each). CDR1 and CDR2 (germline): SGHTA, FQGTGA. CDR3 length: 15 amino acids. V dropped 5 bases and J dropped 4 bases, with 17 bases sitting between them. CDR3 in amino acids: CASSAGRVRGETQYF. The CDR3 nucleotides read TGTGCCAGCAGCGCAGGCAGGGTGAGGGGAGAGACCCAGTACTTC.

The chain is built from TRBV20-1 and TRBJ2-4; 9 bases fit TRBD2. CDR1 DFQATT and CDR2 SNEGSKA come from the germline V gene (reference sequence). V shed 0 bases, J shed 6 bases, and the junction held 6 bases outside the gene matches. CDR3 length equals 15 residues. CDR3 bases: TGCAGTGCTAGAGATCGGCGGGGGGGCGGAAACATTCAGTACTTC. Amino acids: CSARDRRGGGNIQYF.

The table lists this clonotype with many counts. The chain combines TRBV5-6 with TRBJ2-5; either TRBD1 or TRBD2 may fit D (5 bases each). The CDR3 has 15 residues. The germline CDR1 and CDR2 sequences are SGHDT and YYEEEE. V lost 3 bases to trimming and J lost 0 bases, with 12 bases between them. The CDR3 region is CASSYLQDYQETQYF. For the CDR3, the DNA is TGTGCCAGCAGCTACCTACAGGACTACCAAGAGACCCAGTACTTC.

This clonotype appeared many times. The V gene is TRBV7-8, the J gene TRBJ2-7; TRBD1 matches at 8 bases. The CDR3 runs to 15 residues. V lost 5 bases and J lost 5; bases outside the gene matches: 11. Germline assignment: CDR1 SGHVS and CDR2 FQNEAQ. The CDR3 protein is CASSPETGERNEQYF. In DNA, the CDR3 is TGTGCCAGCAGCCCCGAGACAGGGGAAAGGAACGAGCAGTACTTC.

This clonotype was recorded once. The V and J genes are TRBV9 and TRBJ2-1, with TRBD1 identical over 9 bases. The V segment lost 4 bases and the J segment 2 bases; nucleotides outside the gene matches: 7. The CDR3 contains 16 residues. The germline V gene encodes CDR1 SGDLS and CDR2 YYNGEE. The CDR3 region is CASSTTGQGTYNEQFF. The CDR3 nucleotides read TGTGCCAGCAGCACTACAGGACAGGGGACCTACAATGAGCAGTTCTTC.

Many counts were recorded for this clonotype. The J gene is TRBJ1-6, the V gene TRBV27; tentative D call: TRBD1 (5 bases). Germline assignment: CDR1 MNHEY and CDR2 SMNVEV (reference sequence). V was clipped by 8 bases and J by 10 bases, with 30 bases between them. This CDR3 comprises 18 residues. The CDR3 sequence is CASRGPFWDREGRSPLHF. In DNA, the CDR3 is TGTGCCAGCCGAGGGCCATTCTGGGATCGAGAGGGGAGATCACCCCTCCACTTT.

This clonotype was seen at least ten times. CDR3 sequence reads: CASSPLGDRSTYEQYF. The CDR3 region has the DNA TGTGCCAGCTCACCACTGGGGGACAGGTCTACCTACGAGCAGTACTTC. The genes are TRBV18 and TRBJ2-7, with 8 bases fitting TRBD1. The CDR3 runs 16 residues. J was trimmed by 2 bases and V by 1 base; bases with no gene match: 7. Germline CDR1 and CDR2: KGHSH and LQKENI.